These 28 T cell receptor beta chains share one sample of origin, sequenced in a study of T cells in Graves' hyperthyroidism and ophthalmopathy. It was RNA transcripts that yielded the amplified TCR beta CDR3 regions. HTBI primers drove first-round RT-PCR of the TCR CDR3. TCRdb itself ran the multiplex PCR reads through MiXCR, one entry per CDR3 protein. The sample includes around 350,000 distinct CDR3 sequences, roughly 25% of them seen just once. The specimen was blood. The receptors come from a man in his forties or fifties with Graves' hyperthyroidism.

This clonotype was seen more than once but under ten times. This chain links TRBV12-3 or TRBV12-4 with TRBJ2-3; 9 bases line up with TRBD1. CDR3 length: 15 residues. Trimming cost V 6 bases and J 1 base; bases outside gene matches: 5. The CDR3 nucleotides read TGTGCCAGCAGGCACGACAGGGGGGGCACAGATACGCAGTATTTT. This sequence encodes CASRHDRGGTDTQYF.

This clonotype was recorded many times. The rearrangement joins TRBV7-9 to TRBJ2-3, with 7 bases that match TRBD2. V was clipped by 5 bases and J by 4 bases; unmatched bases: 21. Germline CDR1 SEHNR, CDR2 FQNEAQ (reference sequence). The CDR3 sequence is 19 residues long. The CDR3 DNA reads as TGTGCCAGCAGCCGAAACCCTCGCAGCGGACTAGAGGGCTCAGATACGCAGTATTTT. Amino acids: CASSRNPRSGLEGSDTQYF.

Concerning this clonotype itself: With a much larger clone just one base away, this may be a read error. The J gene is TRBJ2-1, the V gene TRBV27; D is ambiguous. Germline CDR1 reads MNHEY; CDR2 reads SMNVEV (reference sequence). CDR3 length: 13 residues. The V gene lost 3 bases and the J gene lost 2 bases, with 5 bases spanning the gap. The CDR3 nucleotides are TGTGCCAGCAGTTTCGTCGCCTACAATGAGCAGTTCTTC. This encodes CASSFVAYNEQFF.

Comment on this clonotype: Since a much larger clone is just one base distant, this may be a read error. The chain combines TRBV9 with TRBJ2-1, with 7 positions matching TRBD1. The CDR3 is 16 residues long. The germline gives CDR1 SGDLS, CDR2 YYNGEE. CDR3 in amino acids: CASSVGTGSSYKEQFF. The CDR3 DNA reads TGTGCCAGCAGCGTAGGGACAGGCAGCTCCTACAAGGAGCAGTTCTTC.

This chain links TRBV6-1 with TRBJ2-2, with D possibly matching TRBD1 (7 bases). In germline, CDR1 is MNHNS, CDR2 SASEGT. The V gene lost 5 bases and the J gene lost 1 base, with 17 bases spanning the gap. The CDR3 has 17 residues. CDR3: CASSLQGQGGNTGELFF. The CDR3 region has the DNA TGTGCCAGCAGTCTACAGGGTCAGGGGGGGAACACCGGGGAGCTGTTTTTT.

This clonotype appeared a few times. This rearrangement joins TRBV24-1 to TRBJ2-5; the D call may be TRBD1 or TRBD2 (5 bases each). The CDR3 length is 14 residues. Trimming took off 4 bases at V and 5 bases at J, with 13 bases between the two ends. CDR1 is KGHDR and CDR2 is SFDVKD in the germline V gene. The CDR3 is CATSEAGAEETQYF. The CDR3, as DNA: TGTGCCACCAGTGAAGCCGGGGCGGAGGAGACCCAGTACTTC.

The chain uses TRBV4-2 and TRBJ1-1, with a weak D call TRBD1 (5 bases). Germline lookup yields CDR1 LGHNA and CDR2 YNFKEQ. The length of the CDR3 is 12 residues. V dropped 0 bases and J dropped 11 bases, with 10 bases sitting between them. CDR3 in DNA: TGTGCCAGCAGCCAAGATGGGGGGTATGCTTTCTTT. This codes for CASSQDGGYAFF.

The V call is TRBV7-9, the J call TRBJ2-1; 9 bases agree with TRBD1. After removal of 4 bases from V and 3 bases from J, the junction contained 7 bases not matched to a gene. CDR1 is SEHNR, CDR2 FQNEAQ, per germline (reference sequence). This CDR3 contains 16 residues. CDR3 in amino acids: CASSWTEGQGYNEQFF. The CDR3 DNA is TGTGCCAGCAGCTGGACAGAGGGACAGGGCTACAATGAGCAGTTCTTC.

The chain combines TRBV6-1 with TRBJ2-2; 8 bases are shared with TRBD2. Trimming removed 4 bases from V and 5 bases from J; junction bases left unmatched: 18. The CDR3 has 19 amino acids. Germline CDR1 and CDR2: MNHNS and SASEGT. The CDR3 sequence is CASSGNPLGAGGATGELFF. The CDR3 nucleotides are TGTGCCAGCAGTGGGAACCCCCTAGGGGCGGGAGGAGCGACCGGGGAGCTGTTTTTT.

The chain joins TRBV29-1 to TRBJ1-1; D is unclear. The germline gives CDR1 SQVTM, CDR2 ANQGSEA. Trimming pared 2 bases from V and 2 bases from J, leaving 9 bases between. This CDR3 has 13 residues. The CDR3 nucleotides read TGCAGCGTTGAAATTTTGCGTAACACTGAAGCTTTCTTT. Translation gives CSVEILRNTEAFF.

The chain joins TRBV19 to TRBJ1-5; D is ambiguous. The V end was cut by 3 bases, the J end by 5 bases, with 8 bases between. From germline, CDR1 is LNHDA and CDR2 SQIVND (reference sequence). This CDR3 contains 13 residues. In nucleotides, the CDR3 is TGTGCCAGTAGTATGGGGAGGGATCAGCCCCAGCATTTT. This sequence encodes CASSMGRDQPQHF.

This clonotype came up a few times. This chain connects TRBV7-9 to TRBJ2-5; D unresolved. The V end was cut by 4 bases, the J end by 5 bases, with 14 bases between. The CDR3 is 14 amino acids. Germline V gene lookup returns CDR1 SEHNR and CDR2 FQNEAQ (reference sequence). As DNA, the CDR3 is TGTGCCAGCAGCTCGATGGGCTCCGGGGAGACCCAGTACTTC. It translates to CASSSMGSGETQYF.

The chain carries TRBV6-2 or TRBV6-3 and TRBJ2-7; unclear D gene. The CDR3 extends over 14 amino acids. With 6 bases removed from V and 5 bases from J, the gap between germline ends came to 17 bases. Germline values: CDR1 MNHEY, CDR2 SVGEGT. The CDR3 DNA reads as TGTGCCAGCAGAAATACTGGACGGACCCACGAGCAGTACTTC. It encodes CASRNTGRTHEQYF.

As for this clonotype: A clone one base away is much larger, so this may be a read error. The chain has TRBV28 and TRBJ2-3, with D maybe TRBD2 (6 bases). The CDR3 is made up of 13 amino acids. CDR1 is MDHEN and CDR2 is SYDVKM in the germline V gene. Written as DNA, the CDR3 is TGTGCCAGCAGACTGGGACTCACAGATACGCACTATTTT. Protein sequence: CASRLGLTDTHYF.

This clonotype was recorded a few times. This chain joins TRBV20-1 and TRBJ2-3, with 7 nucleotides matching TRBD2. This CDR3 region has 13 residues. Germline CDR1 and CDR2: DFQATT and SNEGSKA (reference sequence). With 3 bases clipped from V and 3 bases from J, the junction kept 3 bases outside the gene matches. CDR3 bases: TGCAGTGCTAGTGACGGGAGGACAGATACGCAGTATTTT. Its translation is CSASDGRTDTQYF.

The CDR3 spells CASGQGRVGYTF. The CDR3 nucleotides read TGTGCCAGCGGACAGGGGAGGGTTGGCTACACCTTC. The V gene is TRBV27, the J gene TRBJ1-2; 9 bases are shared with TRBD1. Germline V gene sequence: CDR1 MNHEY, CDR2 SMNVEV (reference sequence). V was pared by 8 bases and J by 7 bases, with 5 bases of the junction left unmatched. This CDR3 region has 12 residues.

This clonotype was counted a few times. The chain is built from TRBV3-1 and TRBJ1-4; TRBD1 might be the D (5 bases). CDR3 length: 15 amino acids. V was cut by 2 bases and J by 5 bases, with 12 bases left in between. CDR1 and CDR2 from the germline V gene are LGHDT and YNNKEL (reference sequence). CDR3 loop: CASSQTGTANEKLFF. CDR3 DNA sequence: TGTGCCAGCAGCCAAACCGGGACGGCAAATGAAAAACTGTTTTTT.

The chain recombines TRBV29-1 with TRBJ2-7; D is unclear. The CDR3 loop spans 11 amino acids. Germline assignment: CDR1 SQVTM and CDR2 ANQGSEA. V shed 5 bases and J shed 4 bases, with 9 bases lying between them. The CDR3 region is CSVQTGYEQYF. CDR3 DNA: TGCAGCGTTCAGACTGGATACGAGCAGTACTTC.

The V call is TRBV12-3 or TRBV12-4, the J call TRBJ1-4, with D unclear. This CDR3 comprises 14 residues. The ends were cut back, 6 bases at V and 3 bases at J, with 11 bases in the middle. CDR3 nucleotides: TGTGCCAGCAGAATCGGGTTATCTAATGAAAAACTGTTTTTT. Translation: CASRIGLSNEKLFF.

This clonotype has more than one count but fewer than ten. The chain combines TRBV20-1 with TRBJ2-1; D ambiguous. CDR1 and CDR2 (germline): DFQATT, SNEGSKA (reference sequence). The CDR3 spans 12 residues. V gave up 6 bases and J gave up 4 bases, with 10 bases separating them. CDR3 in amino acids: CSATKNYNEQFF. In DNA, the CDR3 is TGCAGTGCGACCAAGAATTACAATGAGCAGTTCTTC.

As regards this clonotype: At one boundary the junction diverges from the germline segment, which might be a read error. The CDR3, as DNA: TGCAGTGCTGGAGAGGTGGCCAGGGAGGCGTACGAGCAGTACTTC. It is translated as CSAGEVAREAYEQYF. The chain has TRBV20-1 and TRBJ2-7; the D gene is possibly TRBD2 (6 bases). The CDR3 has 15 amino acids. Germline-derived CDR1 and CDR2 are DFQATT and SNEGSKA (reference sequence).

This clonotype has a single count. A read error may be the cause here, since a much bigger clone is one base away. The rearrangement joins TRBV28 to TRBJ2-3; D possibly corresponds to TRBD1 (5 bases). There are 14 residues in the CDR3. Trimming removed 10 bases at V and 3 bases at J, with 17 bases between. Germline CDR1 is MDHEN and CDR2 is SYDVKM. As DNA, the CDR3 is TGTGCCACGCAGAAGGCAGGGCGAACAGATACGCAGTATTTT. It codes for CATQKAGRTDTQYF.

This clonotype was counted ten times or more. V gene TRBV18 combines with J gene TRBJ2-1, with D perhaps matching TRBD2 (6 bases). Per germline, CDR1 KGHSH and CDR2 LQKENI. The V and J ends lost 4 bases and 5 bases respectively, with 9 bases between them. The CDR3 totals 13 residues. This CDR3 reads CASSLRLDNEQFF. Written as DNA, the CDR3 is TGTGCCAGCTCACTCCGACTAGACAATGAGCAGTTCTTC.

This clonotype was detected once. The chain is built from TRBV6-1 and TRBJ2-1; D possibly uses TRBD1 or TRBD2 (5 bases each). Looked up from germline, CDR1 is MNHNS and CDR2 is SASEGT. V shed 7 bases and J shed 7 bases, with 20 bases lying between them. The CDR3 is made up of 15 amino acids. The CDR3 region is CASKVRGEPGNEQFF. CDR3 coding DNA: TGTGCCAGCAAAGTGAGGGGTGAACCGGGGAATGAGCAGTTCTTC.

This clonotype has more than one count but fewer than ten. The V and J genes are TRBV5-1 and TRBJ2-7, with D uncertain. This CDR3 spans 12 amino acids. Germline assignment: CDR1 SGHRS and CDR2 YFSETQ. V dropped 3 bases and J dropped 3 bases, with 7 bases sitting between them. DNA of the CDR3: TGCGCCAGCAGCTCGGACGGCTACGAGCAGTACTTC. Its translation: CASSSDGYEQYF.

The chain is built from TRBV6-1 and TRBJ1-2, with TRBD1 matching over 8 bases. V was pared by 5 bases and J by 6 bases, with 5 bases of the junction left unmatched. Germline V gives CDR1 MNHNS, CDR2 SASEGT. The CDR3 has 13 residues. CDR3 sequence: CASSTTGVNGYTF. CDR3 nucleotides: TGTGCCAGCAGTACGACAGGGGTTAATGGCTACACCTTC.

V gene TRBV29-1 combines with J gene TRBJ1-1; D not certain. From germline, CDR1 is SQVTM and CDR2 ANQGSEA. The CDR3 runs 12 residues. V was clipped by 2 bases and J by 1 base, with 5 bases between them. CDR3 in DNA: TGCAGCGTTGAACAGCCGAACACTGAAGCTTTCTTT. As protein: CSVEQPNTEAFF.

This rearrangement joins TRBV5-4 to TRBJ1-6, with a weak D call TRBD1 (6 bases). There are 13 residues in the CDR3. From germline, CDR1 is SGHNT and CDR2 YYREEE (reference sequence). V was pared by 2 bases and J by 13 bases, with 13 bases between. In DNA, the CDR3 is TGTGCCAGCAGCTTAGATGACAGGTCCCCCCTCCACTTT. Translating it yields CASSLDDRSPLHF.